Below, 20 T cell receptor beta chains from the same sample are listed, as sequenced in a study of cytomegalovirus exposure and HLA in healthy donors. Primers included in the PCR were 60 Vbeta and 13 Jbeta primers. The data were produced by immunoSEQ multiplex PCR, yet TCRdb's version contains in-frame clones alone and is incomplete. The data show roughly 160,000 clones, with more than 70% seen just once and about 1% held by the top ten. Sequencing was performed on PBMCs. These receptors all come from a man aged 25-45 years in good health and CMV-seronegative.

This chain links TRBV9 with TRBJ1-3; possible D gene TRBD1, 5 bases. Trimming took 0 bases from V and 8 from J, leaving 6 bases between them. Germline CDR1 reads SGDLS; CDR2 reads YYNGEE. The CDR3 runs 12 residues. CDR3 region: CASSVGGDTIYF. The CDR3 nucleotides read TGTGCCAGCAGCGTAGGGGGGGACACCATATATTTT.

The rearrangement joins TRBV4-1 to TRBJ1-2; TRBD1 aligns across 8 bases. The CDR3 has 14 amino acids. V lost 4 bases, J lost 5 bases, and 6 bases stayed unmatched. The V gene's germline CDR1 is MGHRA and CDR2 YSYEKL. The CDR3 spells CASSPRQGPYGYTF. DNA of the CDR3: TGCGCCAGCAGCCCAAGACAGGGGCCGTATGGCTACACCTTC.

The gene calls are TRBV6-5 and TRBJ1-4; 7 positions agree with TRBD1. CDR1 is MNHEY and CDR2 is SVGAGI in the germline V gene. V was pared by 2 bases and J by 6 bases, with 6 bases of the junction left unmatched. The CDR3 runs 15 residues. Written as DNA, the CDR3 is TGTGCCAGCAGTTACGGGACAGCCCTTTATGAAAAACTGTTTTTT. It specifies CASSYGTALYEKLFF.

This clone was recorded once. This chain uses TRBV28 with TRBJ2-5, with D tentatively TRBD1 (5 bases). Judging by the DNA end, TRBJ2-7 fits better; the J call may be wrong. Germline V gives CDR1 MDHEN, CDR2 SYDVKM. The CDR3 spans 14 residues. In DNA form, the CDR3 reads TGTGCCAGCAGTTTTGAACAGGCACATTACGAGCAGTACTTC. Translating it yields CASSFEQAHYEQYF.

The CDR3 sequence is CAWSVPGSETQYF. The CDR3 coding sequence is TGTGCCTGGAGTGTTCCAGGGTCAGAGACCCAGTACTTC. V usage is TRBV30 and J usage is TRBJ2-5; perhaps TRBD1 as D (5 bases). V gave up 0 bases and J gave up 4 bases, with 9 bases separating them. The CDR3 length is 13 residues. From germline, CDR1 is GTSNPN and CDR2 SVGIG (reference sequence).

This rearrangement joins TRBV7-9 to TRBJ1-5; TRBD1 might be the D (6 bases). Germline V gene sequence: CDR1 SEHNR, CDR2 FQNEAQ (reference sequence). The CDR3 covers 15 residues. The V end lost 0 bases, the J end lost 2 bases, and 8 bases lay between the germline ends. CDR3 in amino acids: CASSLAGAGNQPQHF. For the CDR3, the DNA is TGTGCCAGCAGCTTAGCGGGGGCGGGCAATCAGCCCCAGCATTTT.

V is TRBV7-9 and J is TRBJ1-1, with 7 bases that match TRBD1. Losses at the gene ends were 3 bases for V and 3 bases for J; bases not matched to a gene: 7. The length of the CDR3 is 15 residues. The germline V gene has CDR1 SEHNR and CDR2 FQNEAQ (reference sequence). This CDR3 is CASSFSTGRYTEAFF. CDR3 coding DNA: TGTGCCAGCAGCTTCTCGACAGGGCGGTACACTGAAGCTTTCTTT.

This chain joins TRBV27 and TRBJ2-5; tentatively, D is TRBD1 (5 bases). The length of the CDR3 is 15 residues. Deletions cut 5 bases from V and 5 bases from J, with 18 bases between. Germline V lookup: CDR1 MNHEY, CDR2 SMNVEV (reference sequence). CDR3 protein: CASSLTVRVWETQYF. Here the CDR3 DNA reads TGTGCCAGCAGTCTAACCGTCAGGGTTTGGGAGACCCAGTACTTC.

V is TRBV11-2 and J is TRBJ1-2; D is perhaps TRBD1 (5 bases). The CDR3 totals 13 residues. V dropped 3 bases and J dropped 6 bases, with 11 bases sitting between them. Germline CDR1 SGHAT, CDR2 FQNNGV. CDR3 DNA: TGTGCCAGCAGCTTCAACAGGATGGATGGCTACACCTTC. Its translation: CASSFNRMDGYTF. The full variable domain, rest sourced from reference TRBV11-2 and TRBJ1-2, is EAGVAQSPRYKIIEKRQSVAFWCNPISGHATLYWYQQILGQGPKLLIQFQNNGVVDDSQLPKDRFSAERLKGVDSTLKIQPAKLEDSAVYLCASSFNRMDGYTFGSGTRLTVV.

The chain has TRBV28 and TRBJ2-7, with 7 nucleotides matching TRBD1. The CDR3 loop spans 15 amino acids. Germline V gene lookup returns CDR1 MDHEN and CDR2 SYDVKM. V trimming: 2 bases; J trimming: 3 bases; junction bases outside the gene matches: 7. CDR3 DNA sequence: TGTGCCAGCAGTTTACGTCAGGGGGTAGGCTACGAGCAGTACTTC. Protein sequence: CASSLRQGVGYEQYF.

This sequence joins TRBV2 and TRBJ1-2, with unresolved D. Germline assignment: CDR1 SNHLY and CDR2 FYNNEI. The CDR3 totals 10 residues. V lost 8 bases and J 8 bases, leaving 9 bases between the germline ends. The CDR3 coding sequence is TGTGCCAGCCCCCTCGTCGGCTACACCTTC. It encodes CASPLVGYTF. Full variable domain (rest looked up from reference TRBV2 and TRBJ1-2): EPEVTQTPSHQVTQMGQEVILRCVPISNHLYFYWYRQILGQKVEFLVSFYNNEISEKSEIFDDQFSVERPDGSNFTLKIRSTKLEDSAMYFCASPLVGYTFGSGTRLTVV.

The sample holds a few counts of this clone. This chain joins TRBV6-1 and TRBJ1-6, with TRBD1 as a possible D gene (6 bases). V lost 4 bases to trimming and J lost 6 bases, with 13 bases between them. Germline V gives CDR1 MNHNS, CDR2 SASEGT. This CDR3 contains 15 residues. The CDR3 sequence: CASSGAGVRNSPLHF. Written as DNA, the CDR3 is TGTGCCAGCAGTGGGGCAGGGGTTCGTAATTCACCCCTCCACTTT.

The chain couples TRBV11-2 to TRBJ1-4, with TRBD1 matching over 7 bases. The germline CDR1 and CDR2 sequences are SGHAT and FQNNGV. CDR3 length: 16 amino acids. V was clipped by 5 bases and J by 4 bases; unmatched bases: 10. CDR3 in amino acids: CASSLNSGGGNEKLFF. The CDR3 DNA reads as TGTGCCAGCAGCCTAAACTCAGGGGGTGGTAATGAAAAACTGTTTTTT.

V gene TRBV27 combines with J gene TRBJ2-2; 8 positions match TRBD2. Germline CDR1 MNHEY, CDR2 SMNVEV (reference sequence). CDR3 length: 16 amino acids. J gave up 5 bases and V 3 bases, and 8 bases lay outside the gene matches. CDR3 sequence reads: CASSFGRGGVTGELFF. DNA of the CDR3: TGTGCCAGCAGTTTCGGCCGGGGGGGGGTGACCGGGGAGCTGTTTTTT.

CDR3 in DNA: TGTGCCAGCTCCCTCGGGGGGGGTACCTACGAGCAGTACTTC. Its protein product is CASSLGGGTYEQYF. The chain combines TRBV6-6 with TRBJ2-7; 8 bases are shared with TRBD2. Germline V gene data show CDR1 as MNHNY and CDR2 as SVGAGI (reference sequence). This CDR3 is built from 14 residues. The V and J ends lost 8 bases and 2 bases, in that order; junction bases with no gene match: 8.

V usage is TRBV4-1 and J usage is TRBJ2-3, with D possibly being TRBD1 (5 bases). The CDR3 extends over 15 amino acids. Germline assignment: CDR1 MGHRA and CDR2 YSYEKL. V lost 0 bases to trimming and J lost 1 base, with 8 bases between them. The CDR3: CASSQDEGGTDTQYF. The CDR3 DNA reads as TGCGCCAGCAGCCAAGATGAAGGGGGCACAGATACGCAGTATTTT.

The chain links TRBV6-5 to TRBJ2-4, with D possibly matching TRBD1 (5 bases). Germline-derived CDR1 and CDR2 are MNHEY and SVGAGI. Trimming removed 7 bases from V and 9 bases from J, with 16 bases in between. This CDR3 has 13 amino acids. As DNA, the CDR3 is TGTGCCAGCAACTCTCCTGCGACAGCCATTCAGTACTTC. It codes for CASNSPATAIQYF.

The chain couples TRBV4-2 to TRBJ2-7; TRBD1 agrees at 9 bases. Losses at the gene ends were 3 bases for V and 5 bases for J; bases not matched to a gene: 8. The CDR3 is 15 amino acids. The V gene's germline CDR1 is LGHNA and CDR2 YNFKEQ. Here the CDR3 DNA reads TGTGCCAGCAGCCAGGGAGGGACAGGGATAAACGAGCAGTACTTC. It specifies CASSQGGTGINEQYF.

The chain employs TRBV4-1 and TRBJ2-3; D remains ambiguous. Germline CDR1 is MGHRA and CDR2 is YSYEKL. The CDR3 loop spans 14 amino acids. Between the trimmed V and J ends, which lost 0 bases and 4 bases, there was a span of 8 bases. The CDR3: CASSQERFADTQYF. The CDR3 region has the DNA TGCGCCAGCAGCCAAGAGCGGTTCGCAGATACGCAGTATTTT.

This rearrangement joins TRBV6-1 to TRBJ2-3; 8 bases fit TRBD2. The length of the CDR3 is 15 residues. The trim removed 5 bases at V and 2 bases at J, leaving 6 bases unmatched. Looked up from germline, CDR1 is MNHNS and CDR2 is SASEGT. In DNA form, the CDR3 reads TGTGCCAGCAGTCGGCCGGGGGGGGCCACAGATACGCAGTATTTT. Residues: CASSRPGGATDTQYF.